Listed below are T cell receptor beta chains from one sample, sequenced in a study of T cell responses to AZD1222 COVID-19 vaccine. Method: immunoSEQ multiplex PCR; TCRdb's copy keeps in-frame clones and lacks some. The repertoire has about 270,000 clones, around 93% of them found once; the top ten carry 0.55%. The sample here was peripheral blood, taken 28 days after the second AZD1222 dose. These receptors originate from an adult who received the AZD1222 COVID-19 vaccine. Each CDR3 is given without its conserved first and last residue. A D gene is named only where the DNA matches it firmly.

ASSNLGGRINTEAF	TRBJ1-1	TRBV19	-
ASSFSPANTGELF	TRBJ2-2	TRBV7-3	-
ASSPIGGHEQY	TRBJ2-7	TRBV3-1/TRBV3-2	TRBD1
ASRDQEYSNQPQH	TRBJ1-5	TRBV6-5	-
ASNRGAGY	TRBJ2-7	TRBV21-1	-
ASSLFPGRGGYT	TRBJ1-2	TRBV28	-
ASSEALGGYT	TRBJ1-2	TRBV6-1	-
ASSFGQGNIQY	TRBJ2-4	TRBV7-9	TRBD1
ASRPGQSYEQY	TRBJ2-7	TRBV28	-
AISDSGSSYEQY	TRBJ2-7	TRBV10-3	-
AILIPGDEQF	TRBJ2-1	TRBV12-3/TRBV12-4	-
ASRRRTALSYEQY	TRBJ2-7	TRBV27	-
ASSRTRESGELF	TRBJ2-2	TRBV3-1/TRBV3-2	-
ASSLTGLSSGNTIY	TRBJ1-3	TRBV5-1	-
ASSSGLAGEGEQF	TRBJ2-1	TRBV5-1	TRBD2
ASSATGTPGYEQY	TRBJ2-7	TRBV9	-
ASSFGQGADGYT	TRBJ1-2	TRBV7-9	TRBD1
ASSFGPSPDTQY	TRBJ2-3	TRBV7-2	-
AWSSQGDEQF	TRBJ2-1	TRBV30	TRBD1
ASSAGQGNGYT	TRBJ1-2	TRBV3-1/TRBV3-2	TRBD1
ASSLVGTGSYEQY	TRBJ2-7	TRBV5-1	TRBD1
ASSLPGAGNTIY	TRBJ1-3	TRBV28	-
ASRWTGIYEQY	TRBJ2-7	TRBV2	-
ASSPGTGANSPLH	TRBJ1-6	TRBV19	TRBD1
ASWEGRDQLYT	TRBJ1-2	TRBV28	-
ASSFRELINEQF	TRBJ2-1	TRBV5-6	-
ATSAGDSNQPQH	TRBJ1-5	TRBV24-1	-
ASRDRGLTTDTQY	TRBJ2-3	TRBV7-2	-
ASNSLGSLNNSSLH	TRBJ1-6	TRBV28	-
SVNLANGYT	TRBJ1-2	TRBV20-1	-
ASSEKTGYYSGNTIY	TRBJ1-3	TRBV6-1	-
ASSLVQGPMGKLF	TRBJ1-4	TRBV7-9	-
ASRRTGGTGELF	TRBJ2-2	TRBV28	TRBD1
ASSPMMAASNTEAF	TRBJ1-1	TRBV18	-
ASSFSVDQPQH	TRBJ1-5	TRBV7-9	-
ASSRTVNYEQY	TRBJ2-7	TRBV7-2	-
ASSLVSSLSYNEQF	TRBJ2-1	TRBV7-2	-
ASSSSTVMNTEAF	TRBJ1-1	TRBV18	-
ASSLVWWTGANVLT	TRBJ2-6	TRBV7-2	-
ASSPRQGNTEAF	TRBJ1-1	TRBV19	TRBD1
APGRQGPSTGELF	TRBJ2-2	TRBV19	-
ASSPVGQTNYGYT	TRBJ1-2	TRBV7-9	TRBD1
ASSRWFLGTGDIVDKANEKLF	TRBJ1-4	TRBV28	TRBD1
ASTPTGSNTEAF	TRBJ1-1	TRBV9	TRBD1
ASSTGDGSEQY	TRBJ2-7	TRBV9	TRBD1
ASSYGHEQY	TRBJ2-7	TRBV6-5	-
ASSQGDRGRASEQF	TRBJ2-1	TRBV3-1/TRBV3-2	-
SVERQGLDTQY	TRBJ2-3	TRBV29-1	-
ASSSGTAVPLH	TRBJ1-6	TRBV27	TRBD1
ASNRQGGTGELF	TRBJ2-2	TRBV6-5	-
ASSFQTGELF	TRBJ2-2	TRBV5-1	-
ASSEAPGGQY	TRBJ2-7	TRBV2	-
ASSLDVWTGDQPQH	TRBJ1-5	TRBV5-4	TRBD1